This TCR beta chain was recorded in a study of blood T cell repertoires in COVID-19. Study overall: In each case, the material was cDNA or gDNA derived from T cells, B-cell-depleted T cells, or PBMCs.

Original methodology: Quantification of nucleated cells was approximated via reference gene primer amplification. Sequencing was performed with immunoSEQ multiplex PCR; in TCRdb, only in-frame clones are kept and a portion is missing. V and J calls and clone size are given by that table; D and trimming were obtained from the DNA. The table has about 230,000 clones, 70% to 90% seen once. The CDR3 is 14 residues long. The germline V gene encodes CDR1 KGHDR and CDR2 SFDVKD. V lost 3 bases, J lost 6 bases, and 12 bases lay in between. Sequencing input: peripheral blood. The J gene is TRBJ2-3, the V gene TRBV24-1; D is uncertain. The TCR was taken from a man aged 50 to 60 with COVID-19, enrolled during active disease. The chain's CDR3 is CATSDPRLEDTQYF. The CDR3 nucleotides are TGTGCCACCAGTGATCCCCGACTTGAGGATACGCAGTATTTT.